The T cell receptor beta chain described here comes from a study of T-cell reconstitution after alpha-beta-depleted transplantation in children. This sample's TCRbeta library carried unique molecular identifier barcodes. TCRdb fed the PCR reads into MiXCR, producing one record per CDR3 protein. The sample records around 180,000 distinct CDR3 sequences, 11% being singletons. About this clonotype: Given a much more abundant clone one base away, this may be a read error.

Germline assignment: CDR1 DFQATT and CDR2 SNEGSKA (reference sequence). The CDR3 loop spans 14 amino acids. The sequence came from a boy younger than 10 with acute myeloid leukemia, due to receive a stem cell transplant. The V call is TRBV20-1, the J call TRBJ1-1, with no clear D. The sequencing here drew on PBMCs, taken before TCRalphabeta/CD19-depleted stem cell transplant. The chain's CDR3 is CSARNPRMNTEALF. In DNA form, the CDR3 reads TGCAGTGCTAGAAACCCCCGGATGAACACTGAAGCTTTGTTT.